This T cell receptor beta chain was identified in a study of blood T cell repertoires in COVID-19. Study context: Collection of acute and convalescent COVID-19 samples took place in the United States, Italy and Spain.

Original analysis: Quantification of nucleated cells was approximated via reference gene primer amplification. TCRdb's copy holds only in-frame clones and misses some; the assay was immunoSEQ multiplex PCR. V and J calls plus clone size are reproduced from that table; the DNA served to infer D and trimming. The sample has about 17,000 clones, approximately 93% seen once. The CDR3 runs 11 residues. Germline V gene data show CDR1 as MNHEY and CDR2 as SVGAGI. V gave up 6 bases and J gave up 4 bases, with 6 bases separating them. The receptor comes from a human donor in a cohort sampled during active COVID-19. The sample consisted of peripheral blood. The chain joins TRBV6-5 to TRBJ1-2; D call uncertain. The CDR3 sequence: CASRELYGYTF. CDR3 sequence (DNA): TGTGCCAGCAGGGAGCTCTATGGCTACACCTTC.